This T cell receptor beta chain came from a study of cytomegalovirus exposure and HLA in healthy donors. Whole-study context: Earlier, 90 million to 140 million unique TCR beta sequences were recovered from approximately 180 million T cells by an analysis.

The PCR had 60 Vbeta and 13 Jbeta primers. Method: immunoSEQ multiplex PCR; TCRdb's copy keeps in-frame clones and lacks some. The sample lists about 220,000 clones, over 60% seen once, with roughly 0.6% in the top ten. This clone was picked up one time. This TCR was recovered from a man aged 18 to 29 in good health and CMV-seronegative. Source material: PBMCs.

The CDR3, as DNA: TGTGCCAGCACCCGTTCGGGACAGAACAACTATGGCTACACCTTC. It codes for CASTRSGQNNYGYTF. The chain joins TRBV27 to TRBJ1-2, with 7 nucleotides matching TRBD1. CDR3 length: 15 amino acids. CDR1 MNHEY and CDR2 SMNVEV come from the germline V gene (reference sequence). With V trimmed by 7 bases and J by 2 bases, 10 bases remained unmatched.